This TCR beta chain stems from a study of blood T cell repertoires in COVID-19. On the study more broadly: Acute and convalescent COVID-19 samples came from the United States, Italy and Spain. Nucleic acid was either cDNA or gDNA, and it came from T cells, B-cell-depleted T cells, or PBMCs.

The authors' processing: Counts of nucleated cells, estimated from reference gene primer amplification, were obtained. TCRdb's copy holds only in-frame clones and misses some; the assay was immunoSEQ multiplex PCR. V and J calls plus clone size are reproduced from that table; the DNA served to infer D and trimming. The sample shows about 220,000 clones, 80% to 85% of them seen only once. The CDR3 has 13 residues. In germline, CDR1 is MGHRA, CDR2 YSYEKL. V lost 3 bases and J lost 7, with 9 bases in between. Sequencing was performed on peripheral blood. This chain uses TRBV4-1 with TRBJ1-4; D not resolved. This clonotype was obtained from a man aged 25 to 40 with active or convalescent COVID-19. As DNA, the CDR3 is TGCGCCAGCAGCCAGCTGGTGAGTGAAAAACTGTTTTTT. Amino acid sequence: CASSQLVSEKLFF.